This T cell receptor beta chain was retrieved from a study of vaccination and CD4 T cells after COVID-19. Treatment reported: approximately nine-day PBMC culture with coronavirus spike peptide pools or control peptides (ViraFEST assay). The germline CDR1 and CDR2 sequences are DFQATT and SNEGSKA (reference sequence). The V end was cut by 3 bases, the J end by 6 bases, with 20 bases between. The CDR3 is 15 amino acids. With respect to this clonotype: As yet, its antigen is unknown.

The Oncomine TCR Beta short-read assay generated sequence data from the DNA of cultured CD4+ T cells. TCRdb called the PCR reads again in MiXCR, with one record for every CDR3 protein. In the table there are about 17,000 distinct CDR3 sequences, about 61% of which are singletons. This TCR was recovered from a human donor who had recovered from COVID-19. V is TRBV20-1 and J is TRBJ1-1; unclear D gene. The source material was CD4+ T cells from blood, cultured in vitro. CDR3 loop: CSARGFTGSLAEAFF. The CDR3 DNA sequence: TGCAGTGCTAGGGGGTTCACGGGGTCCTTAGCTGAAGCTTTCTTT.